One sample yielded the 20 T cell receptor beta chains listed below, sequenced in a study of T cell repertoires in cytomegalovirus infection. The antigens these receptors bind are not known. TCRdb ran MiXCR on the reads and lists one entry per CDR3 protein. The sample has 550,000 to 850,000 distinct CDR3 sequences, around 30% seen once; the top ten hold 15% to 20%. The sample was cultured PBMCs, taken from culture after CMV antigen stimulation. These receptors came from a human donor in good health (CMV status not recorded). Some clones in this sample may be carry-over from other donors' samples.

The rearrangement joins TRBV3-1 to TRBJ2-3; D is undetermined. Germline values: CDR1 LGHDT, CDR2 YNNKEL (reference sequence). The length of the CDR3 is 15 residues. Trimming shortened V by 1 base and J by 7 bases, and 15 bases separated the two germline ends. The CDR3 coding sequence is TGTGCCAGCAGCCAAGGCTCCCGCGCAGTGCATACGCAGTATTTT. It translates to CASSQGSRAVHTQYF.

CDR3 sequence (DNA): TGCGCCAGCAGCCAAACCGGGACAGGGACCTACGAGCAGTACTTC. Translating gives CASSQTGTGTYEQYF. The chain joins TRBV4-1 to TRBJ2-7, with 9 bases lining up with TRBD1. The CDR3 is 15 residues long. V lost 2 bases to trimming and J lost 2 bases; unmatched junction nucleotides: 4. Looked up from germline, CDR1 is MGHRA and CDR2 is YSYEKL.

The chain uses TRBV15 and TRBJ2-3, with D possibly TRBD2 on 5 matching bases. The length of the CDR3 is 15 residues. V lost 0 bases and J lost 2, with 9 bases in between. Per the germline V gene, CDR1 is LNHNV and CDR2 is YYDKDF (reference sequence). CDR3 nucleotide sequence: TGTGCCACCAGCAGAGATCCGACTAACACAGATACGCAGTATTTT. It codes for CATSRDPTNTDTQYF.

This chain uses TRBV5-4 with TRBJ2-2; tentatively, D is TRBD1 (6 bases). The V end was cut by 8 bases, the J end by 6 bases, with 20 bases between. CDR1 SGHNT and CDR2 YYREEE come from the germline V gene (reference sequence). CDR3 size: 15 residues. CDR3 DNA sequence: TGTGCCAGAAACCCGAACAGGGAAAACGCCGGGGAGCTGTTTTTT. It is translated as CARNPNRENAGELFF. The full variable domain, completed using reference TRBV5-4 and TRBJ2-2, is ETGVTQSPTHLIKTRGQQVTLRCSSQSGHNTVSWYQQALGQGPQFIFQYYREEENGRGNFPPRFSGLQFPNYSSELNVNALELDDSALYLCARNPNRENAGELFFGEGSRLTVL.

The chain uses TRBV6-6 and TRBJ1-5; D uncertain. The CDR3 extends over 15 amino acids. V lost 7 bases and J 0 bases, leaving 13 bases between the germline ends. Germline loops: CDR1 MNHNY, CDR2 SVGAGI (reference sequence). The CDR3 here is CASTQSQTSNQPQHF. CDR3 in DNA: TGTGCCAGCACCCAGAGTCAGACTAGCAATCAGCCCCAGCATTTT.

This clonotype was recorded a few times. Here the CDR3 DNA reads TGTGCCAGCAGCTTACCGGGACTAGCGGGAGTCGTGGAGACCCAGTACTTC. It specifies CASSLPGLAGVVETQYF. The chain employs TRBV11-2 and TRBJ2-5; 14 bases match TRBD2. The V gene's germline CDR1 is SGHAT and CDR2 FQNNGV. Losses at the gene ends were 2 bases for V and 5 bases for J; bases not matched to a gene: 7. This CDR3 has 17 amino acids.

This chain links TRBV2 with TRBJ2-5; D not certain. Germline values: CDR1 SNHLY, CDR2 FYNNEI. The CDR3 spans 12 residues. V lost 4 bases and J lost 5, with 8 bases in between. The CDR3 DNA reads TGTGCCAGCAGTGTTGAGGCGGAGACCCAGTACTTC. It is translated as CASSVEAETQYF.

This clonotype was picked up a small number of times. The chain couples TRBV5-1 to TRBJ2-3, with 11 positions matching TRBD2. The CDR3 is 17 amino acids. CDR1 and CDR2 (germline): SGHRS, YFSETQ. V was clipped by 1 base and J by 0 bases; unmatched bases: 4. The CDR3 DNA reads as TGCGCCAGCAGCTTGTTGGCTAGCGGGGGGAGCACAGATACGCAGTATTTT. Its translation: CASSLLASGGSTDTQYF.

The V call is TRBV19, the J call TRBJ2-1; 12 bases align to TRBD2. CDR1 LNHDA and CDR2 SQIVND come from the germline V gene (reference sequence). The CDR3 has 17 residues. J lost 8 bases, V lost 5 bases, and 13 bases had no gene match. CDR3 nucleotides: TGTGCCAGTAGTCCTTCCCCGGCTAGCGGGGGGGCAGATGAGCAGTTCTTC. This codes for CASSPSPASGGADEQFF.

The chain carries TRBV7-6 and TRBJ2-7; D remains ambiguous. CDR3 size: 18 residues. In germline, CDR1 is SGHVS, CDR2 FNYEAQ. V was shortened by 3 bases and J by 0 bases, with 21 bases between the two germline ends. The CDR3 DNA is TGTGCCAGCAGCTTTATTTTGGCTCCGGAACTCTCCTCCTACGAGCAGTACTTC. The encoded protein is CASSFILAPELSSYEQYF.

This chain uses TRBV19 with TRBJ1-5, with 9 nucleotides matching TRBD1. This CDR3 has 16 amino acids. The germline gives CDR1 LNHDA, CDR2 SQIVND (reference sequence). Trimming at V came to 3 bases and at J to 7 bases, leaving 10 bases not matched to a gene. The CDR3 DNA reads TGTGCCAGTAGTATCGGAGGGACAGGGCGAGGACAGCCCCAGCATTTT. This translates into CASSIGGTGRGQPQHF.

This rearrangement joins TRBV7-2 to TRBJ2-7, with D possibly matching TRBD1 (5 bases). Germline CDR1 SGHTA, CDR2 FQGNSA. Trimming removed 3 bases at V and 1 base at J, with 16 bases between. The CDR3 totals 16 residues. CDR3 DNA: TGTGCCAGCAGCTTGTGGAATTCAGGGTTGTCCTACGAGCAGTACTTC. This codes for CASSLWNSGLSYEQYF.

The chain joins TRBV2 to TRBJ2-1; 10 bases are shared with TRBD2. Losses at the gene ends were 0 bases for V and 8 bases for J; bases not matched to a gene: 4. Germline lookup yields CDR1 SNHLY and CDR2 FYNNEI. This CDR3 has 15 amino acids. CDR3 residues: CASSEAAGGPDEQFF. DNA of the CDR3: TGTGCCAGCAGTGAAGCAGCGGGAGGGCCCGATGAGCAGTTCTTC.

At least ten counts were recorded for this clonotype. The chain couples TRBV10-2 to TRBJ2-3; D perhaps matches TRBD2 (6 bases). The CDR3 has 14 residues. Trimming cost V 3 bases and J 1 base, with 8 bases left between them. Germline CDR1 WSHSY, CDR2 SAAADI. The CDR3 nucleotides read TGCGCCAGCAGTGACGGGAGAGGCACAGATACGCAGTATTTT. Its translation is CASSDGRGTDTQYF.

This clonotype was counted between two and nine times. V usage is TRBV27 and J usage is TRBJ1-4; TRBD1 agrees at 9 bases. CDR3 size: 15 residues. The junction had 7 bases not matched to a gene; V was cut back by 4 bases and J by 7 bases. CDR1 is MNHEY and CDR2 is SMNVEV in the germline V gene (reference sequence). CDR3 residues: CASSSGQGLREKLFF. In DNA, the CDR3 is TGTGCCAGCAGTTCGGGACAGGGACTGCGTGAAAAACTGTTTTTT.

CDR3 amino acids: CASTRTWDSYGYTF. DNA for the CDR3: TGTGCCAGCACGAGAACGTGGGACAGCTATGGCTACACCTTC. V is TRBV6-6 and J is TRBJ1-2; TRBD1 matches at 7 bases. V lost 7 bases to trimming and J lost 4 bases; unmatched junction nucleotides: 9. The germline V gene has CDR1 MNHNY and CDR2 SVGAGI (reference sequence). The CDR3 spans 14 residues.

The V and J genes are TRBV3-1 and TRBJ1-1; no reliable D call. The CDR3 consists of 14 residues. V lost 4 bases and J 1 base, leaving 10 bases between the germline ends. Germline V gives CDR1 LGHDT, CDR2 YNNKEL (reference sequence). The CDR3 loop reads CASSPVHKNTEAFF. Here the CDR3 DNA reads TGTGCCAGCAGCCCGGTACATAAGAACACTGAAGCTTTCTTT.

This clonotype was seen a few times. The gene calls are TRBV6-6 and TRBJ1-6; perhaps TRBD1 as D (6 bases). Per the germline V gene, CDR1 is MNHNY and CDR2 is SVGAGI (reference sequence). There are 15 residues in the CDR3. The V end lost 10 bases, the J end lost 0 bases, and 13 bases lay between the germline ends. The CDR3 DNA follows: TGTGCCACGAATACAGGGAGCTCCTATAATTCACCCCTCCACTTT. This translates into CATNTGSSYNSPLHF.

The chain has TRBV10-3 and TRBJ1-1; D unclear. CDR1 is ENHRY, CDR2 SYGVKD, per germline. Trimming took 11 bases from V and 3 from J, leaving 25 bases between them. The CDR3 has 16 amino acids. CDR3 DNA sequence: TGTGCCGCCCGGGGATCGCGCCGCCTTCAGGACACTGAAGCTTTCTTT. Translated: CAARGSRRLQDTEAFF.

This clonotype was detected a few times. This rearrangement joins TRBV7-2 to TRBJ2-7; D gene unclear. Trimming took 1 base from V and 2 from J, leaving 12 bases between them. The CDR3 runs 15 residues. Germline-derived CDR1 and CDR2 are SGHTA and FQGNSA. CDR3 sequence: CASSLDLPGPYEQYF. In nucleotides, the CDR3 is TGTGCCAGCAGCTTAGATCTTCCGGGCCCCTACGAGCAGTACTTC.